The T cell receptor beta chain under discussion was sequenced for a study of blood T cell repertoires in COVID-19. Turning to the study itself: Samples representing acute and convalescent COVID-19 were sourced from the United States, Italy and Spain. The cDNA or gDNA used as material had been derived from T cells, B-cell-depleted T cells, or PBMCs.

The ends were cut back, 5 bases at V and 2 bases at J, with 15 bases in the middle. CDR3 length equals 15 residues. Germline V gene lookup returns CDR1 MDHEN and CDR2 SYDVKM. As originally analysed: Estimated nucleated cell counts came from reference gene primer amplification. The repertoire was sequenced with immunoSEQ multiplex PCR; TCRdb's copy has only in-frame clones and lacks some. V and J calls and clone size are copied from that table; D and trimming were computed from the DNA. The sample records 270,000 or so clones, 84% being singletons. The TCR sequence derives from a human donor in a cohort sampled during active COVID-19. The chain employs TRBV28 and TRBJ1-2; D not resolved. Sample: peripheral blood. CDR3 protein: CASSVWEVFNYGYTF. The CDR3 region has the DNA TGTGCCAGCAGTGTTTGGGAGGTGTTCAACTATGGCTACACCTTC.